This T cell receptor (beta chain) was found in a study of breast tumors, draining lymph nodes, adjacent tissues. TCRdb re-analysed the multiplex PCR reads in MiXCR, keeping a single row per CDR3 protein. The repertoire holds under 250,000 distinct CDR3 sequences, with about 34% as singletons. Breast cancer patients provided tissue from their axillary draining lymph nodes. The V end lost 5 bases, the J end lost 5 bases, and 19 bases lay between the germline ends. This CDR3 comprises 15 residues. Germline V lookup: CDR1 SEHNR, CDR2 FQNEAQ (reference sequence). Ten or more counts support this clonotype. The clonotype comes from a female donor with breast cancer. Some clones in this sample may be carry-over from other donors' samples. The V and J genes are TRBV7-9 and TRBJ2-7; maybe TRBD1 (5 bases). Material for sequencing was axillary lymph node tissue. The CDR3 sequence: CASSPKTRVTDEQYF. The CDR3 nucleotides are TGTGCCAGCAGCCCAAAAACCAGGGTCACCGACGAGCAGTACTTC.